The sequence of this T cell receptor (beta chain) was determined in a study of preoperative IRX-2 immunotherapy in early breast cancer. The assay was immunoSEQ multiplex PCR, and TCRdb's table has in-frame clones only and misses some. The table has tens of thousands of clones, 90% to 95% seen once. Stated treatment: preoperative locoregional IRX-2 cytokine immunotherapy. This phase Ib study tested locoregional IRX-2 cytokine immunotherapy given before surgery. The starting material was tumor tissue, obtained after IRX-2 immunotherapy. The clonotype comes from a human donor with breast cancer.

This CDR3 reads CAISPGVDRSNQPQHF. The CDR3 nucleotides are TGTGCCATCTCGCCCGGCGTGGACAGGTCGAATCAGCCCCAGCATTTT. V usage is TRBV10-3 and J usage is TRBJ1-5; 7 bases match TRBD1. This CDR3 comprises 16 residues. CDR1 and CDR2 (germline): ENHRY, SYGVKD. V lost 8 bases, J lost 4 bases, and 14 bases stayed unmatched.